The next 19 T cell receptor beta chains were all read from a single sample in a study of T cell responses to AZD1222 COVID-19 vaccine. Sequencing was performed with immunoSEQ multiplex PCR; in TCRdb, only in-frame clones are kept and a portion is missing. Here the sample spans 80,000 or so clones, roughly 85% being singletons. The input for sequencing was peripheral blood, taken on day 0 of AZD1222 vaccination. Every receptor here comes from an adult in good health.

Comment on this clone: Other nucleotide sequences from this sample produce the same CDR3. CDR3 DNA: TGTGCCAGCAGTCCAACGGGGGACTATGGCTACACCTTC. Its translation is CASSPTGDYGYTF. The rearrangement joins TRBV6-2 or TRBV6-3 to TRBJ1-2; D possibly corresponds to TRBD1 (5 bases). The CDR3 extends over 13 amino acids. V was pared by 5 bases and J by 3 bases, with 10 bases between. Germline CDR1 and CDR2: MNHEY and SVGEGT.

The chain has TRBV30 and TRBJ2-1; the match to TRBD1 covers 9 bases. With V trimmed by 3 bases and J by 4 bases, 4 bases remained unmatched. CDR3 size: 14 residues. The germline CDR1 and CDR2 sequences are GTSNPN and SVGIG (reference sequence). The chain's CDR3 is CAWSTGGAYNEQFF. The DNA for the CDR3 is TGTGCCTGGAGCACAGGGGGCGCTTACAATGAGCAGTTCTTC.

V and J are TRBV27 and TRBJ1-4, with D hard to call. Trimming pared 4 bases from V and 4 bases from J, leaving 13 bases between. This CDR3 is 15 amino acids long. Germline loops: CDR1 MNHEY, CDR2 SMNVEV (reference sequence). The CDR3: CASSYLGGSNEKLFF. The DNA of the CDR3 is TGTGCCAGCAGTTATCTAGGCGGGAGTAATGAAAAACTGTTTTTT.

This clone is medium-sized in the sample. The rearrangement links TRBV12-3 or TRBV12-4 to TRBJ1-2; D ambiguous. Deletions cut 5 bases from V and 7 bases from J, with 11 bases between. The CDR3 totals 12 residues. This CDR3 is CASSDSARGYTF. As DNA, the CDR3 is TGTGCCAGCAGTGACTCAGCTCGTGGCTACACCTTC.

The rearrangement joins TRBV2 to TRBJ1-2; TRBD1 aligns across 8 bases. There are 14 residues in the CDR3. CDR1 and CDR2 (germline): SNHLY, FYNNEI. Germline trimming cut 5 bases from V and 8 bases from J; bases unmatched to any gene: 10. CDR3 nucleotides: TGTGCCAGCAGTACCGGACAGGGATCGGGAGGCTACACCTTC. Its protein product is CASSTGQGSGGYTF.

This chain joins TRBV19 and TRBJ1-1; TRBD1 agrees at 9 bases. Germline lookup yields CDR1 LNHDA and CDR2 SQIVND (reference sequence). J lost 8 bases, V lost 5 bases, and 9 bases had no gene match. The CDR3 has 14 residues. CDR3 DNA: TGTGCCAGTAGTCGTCCCGGGACAGGGAACGAAGCTTTCTTT. This codes for CASSRPGTGNEAFF. The full variable domain, rest sourced from reference TRBV19 and TRBJ1-1, is DGGITQSPKYLFRKEGQNVTLSCEQNLNHDAMYWYRQDPGQGLRLIYYSQIVNDFQKGDIAEGYSVSREKKESFPLTVTSAQKNPTAFYLCASSRPGTGNEAFFGQGTRLTVV.

A few counts support this clone. J is TRBJ1-5 and V is TRBV12-3 or TRBV12-4, with TRBD1 as a possible D gene (5 bases). Trimming left V 7 bases short and J 2 bases short, with 9 bases between. The CDR3 covers 13 residues. CDR3 DNA sequence: TGTGCCAGCAACCGGGGGGGCAATCAGCCCCAGCATTTT. Translating gives CASNRGGNQPQHF.

This clone occurred a few times. This chain connects TRBV2 to TRBJ1-1, with D possibly matching TRBD1 (5 bases). With 6 bases removed from V and 1 base from J, the gap between germline ends came to 12 bases. CDR3 length: 14 amino acids. Germline values: CDR1 SNHLY, CDR2 FYNNEI. The CDR3 DNA reads as TGTGCCAGCAGCGGGGACTTCCCGAACACTGAAGCTTTCTTT. This gives the protein CASSGDFPNTEAFF. The full variable domain, with the rest looked up from reference TRBV2 and TRBJ1-1, is EPEVTQTPSHQVTQMGQEVILRCVPISNHLYFYWYRQILGQKVEFLVSFYNNEISEKSEIFDDQFSVERPDGSNFTLKIRSTKLEDSAMYFCASSGDFPNTEAFFGQGTRLTVV.

This rearrangement joins TRBV6-5 to TRBJ2-2; 8 nucleotides line up with TRBD1. The CDR3 runs 15 residues. Germline CDR1 MNHEY, CDR2 SVGAGI. Trimming at V came to 2 bases and at J to 6 bases, leaving 5 bases not matched to a gene. The CDR3 reads CASSYPRTGSGELFF. The CDR3, as DNA: TGTGCCAGCAGTTACCCACGGACAGGGTCCGGGGAGCTGTTTTTT.

This chain uses TRBV6-4 with TRBJ2-3; 8 bases are a match to TRBD1. Per the germline V gene, CDR1 is MRHNA and CDR2 is SNTAGT. The CDR3 is 14 amino acids. The J segment lost 2 bases and the V segment lost 10 bases, leaving 8 bases of the junction unmatched. The CDR3 nucleotides are TGTGCCACCAAGACAGGGGCAACCACAGATACGCAGTATTTT. Its translation is CATKTGATTDTQYF.

The V gene is TRBV6-5, the J gene TRBJ2-3; 7 bases line up with TRBD2. V gave up 2 bases and J gave up 5 bases; unmatched junction bases: 7. This CDR3 spans 15 amino acids. Germline lookup yields CDR1 MNHEY and CDR2 SVGAGI. Here the CDR3 DNA reads TGTGCCAGCAGTTACGGGCCAGCGGGACGAGATACGCAGTATTTT. Residues: CASSYGPAGRDTQYF.

The count of this clone is one. This chain connects TRBV19 to TRBJ1-1; TRBD1 aligns across 8 bases. Trimming cost V 4 bases and J 4 bases; bases outside gene matches: 5. In germline, CDR1 is LNHDA, CDR2 SQIVND (reference sequence). There are 14 residues in the CDR3. CDR3 sequence: CASSNQGASTEAFF. The CDR3 DNA follows: TGTGCCAGTAGTAATCAGGGGGCTAGCACTGAAGCTTTCTTT. The full variable domain, rest sourced from reference TRBV19 and TRBJ1-1, is DGGITQSPKYLFRKEGQNVTLSCEQNLNHDAMYWYRQDPGQGLRLIYYSQIVNDFQKGDIAEGYSVSREKKESFPLTVTSAQKNPTAFYLCASSNQGASTEAFFGQGTRLTVV.

The rearrangement uses TRBV6-2 or TRBV6-3 and TRBJ1-2; D gene ambiguous. The CDR3 sequence is 15 residues long. V dropped 4 bases and J dropped 0 bases, with 12 bases sitting between them. The germline V gene encodes CDR1 MNHEY and CDR2 SVGEGT. The DNA for the CDR3 is TGTGCCAGCAGTTCCGCCTCACAACCTAACTATGGCTACACCTTC. Translation gives CASSSASQPNYGYTF.

The chain couples TRBV14 to TRBJ1-2, with no clear D. In germline, CDR1 is SGHDN, CDR2 FVKESK. The CDR3 length is 16 residues. The ends were cut back, 0 bases at V and 4 bases at J, with 15 bases in the middle. This chain's CDR3 is CASSQERSSTIYGYTF. CDR3 DNA: TGTGCCAGCAGCCAAGAAAGGAGCAGTACCATCTATGGCTACACCTTC.

The chain employs TRBV7-3 and TRBJ2-3; D unclear. V shed 4 bases and J shed 6 bases, with 14 bases lying between them. CDR1 is SGHTA and CDR2 is FQGTGA in the germline V gene. The CDR3 is made up of 14 amino acids. CDR3 region: CASSSIEAGDTQYF. The CDR3 nucleotides read TGTGCCAGCAGCTCCATTGAAGCTGGGGATACGCAGTATTTT.

This clone appeared a single time. This chain joins TRBV6-5 and TRBJ1-3; tentatively, D is TRBD1 (6 bases). Trimming removed 6 bases from V and 4 bases from J, with 10 bases in between. This CDR3 spans 13 amino acids. Looked up from germline, CDR1 is MNHEY and CDR2 is SVGAGI. The CDR3 protein is CASRDSFGNTIYF. The DNA for the CDR3 is TGTGCCAGCAGGGACAGCTTCGGAAACACCATATATTTT.

The rearrangement links TRBV6-2 or TRBV6-3 to TRBJ1-5; 7 positions match TRBD1. The CDR3 has 16 amino acids. Per the germline V gene, CDR1 is MNHEY and CDR2 is SVGEGT. V gave up 5 bases and J gave up 4 bases; unmatched junction bases: 11. For the CDR3, the DNA is TGTGCCAGCAGTCCCACCCGGACAGGCCGTAATCAGCCCCAGCATTTT. Its protein product is CASSPTRTGRNQPQHF.

V gene TRBV5-8 combines with J gene TRBJ2-7; D gene ambiguous. The CDR3 length is 13 residues. Deletions cut 0 bases from V and 4 bases from J, with 8 bases between. Looked up from germline, CDR1 is SGHTS and CDR2 is YDEGEE. The CDR3 nucleotides read TGTGCCAGCAGCTTGGTGCAGAATTACGAGCAGTACTTC. Translated, it gives CASSLVQNYEQYF.

This clone was picked up one time. J is TRBJ1-5 and V is TRBV5-1, with a tentative D call TRBD1 (5 bases). Trimming cost V 0 bases and J 2 bases, with 9 bases left between them. The V gene's germline CDR1 is SGHRS and CDR2 YFSETQ. The CDR3 totals 15 residues. The CDR3 coding sequence is TGCGCCAGCAGCTTGGAGGGGATTCGCAATCAGCCCCAGCATTTT. Its protein product is CASSLEGIRNQPQHF.